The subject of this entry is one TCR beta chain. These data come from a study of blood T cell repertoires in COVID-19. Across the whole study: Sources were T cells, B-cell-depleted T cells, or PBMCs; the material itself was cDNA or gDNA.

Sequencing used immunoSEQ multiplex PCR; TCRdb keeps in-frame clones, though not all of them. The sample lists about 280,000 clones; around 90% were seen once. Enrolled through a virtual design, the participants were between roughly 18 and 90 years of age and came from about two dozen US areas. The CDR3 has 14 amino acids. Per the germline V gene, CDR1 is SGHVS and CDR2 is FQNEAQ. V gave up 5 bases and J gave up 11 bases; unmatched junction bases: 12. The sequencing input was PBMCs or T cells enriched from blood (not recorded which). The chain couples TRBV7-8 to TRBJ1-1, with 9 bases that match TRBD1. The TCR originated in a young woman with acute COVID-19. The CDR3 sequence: CASSPGQGRLEAFF. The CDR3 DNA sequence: TGTGCCAGCAGCCCGGGACAGGGAAGGTTAGAGGCTTTCTTT.